The 9 T cell receptor beta chains below all came from one sample that was sequenced in a study of blood T cell repertoires in COVID-19. Clones were sequenced by immunoSEQ multiplex PCR, and TCRdb holds only the in-frame ones, with some missing. The table shows 66,000 or so clones, with about four fifths occurring only once. Material for sequencing was peripheral blood. These receptors were collected from a human donor in a cohort sampled during active COVID-19.

The chain carries TRBV5-4 and TRBJ2-7; 9 bases fit TRBD2. The V segment lost 4 bases and the J segment 3 bases; nucleotides outside the gene matches: 5. The CDR3 is 14 amino acids. Germline V lookup: CDR1 SGHNT, CDR2 YYREEE (reference sequence). CDR3: CASSGSSGVYEQYF. The CDR3 DNA reads as TGTGCCAGCAGCGGTTCTAGCGGGGTCTACGAGCAGTACTTC.

Only a few counts were recorded for this clone. CDR3 amino acids: CASSPLAGENEQFF. CDR3 nucleotide sequence: TGCGCCAGCAGCCCACTAGCGGGAGAAAATGAGCAGTTCTTC. The chain joins TRBV5-1 to TRBJ2-1, with TRBD2 matching 11 bases. Germline-derived CDR1 and CDR2 are SGHRS and YFSETQ. CDR3 length equals 14 residues. The ends lost 4 bases at V and 7 bases at J; junction bases unmatched: 4.

The count of this clone is one. V and J are TRBV11-2 and TRBJ1-1; D is undetermined. CDR1 is SGHAT and CDR2 is FQNNGV in the germline V gene. The ends were cut back, 2 bases at V and 0 bases at J, with 16 bases in the middle. This CDR3 spans 17 amino acids. Here the CDR3 DNA reads TGTGCCAGCAGCTTAACTGGGCGCCCCACCATGAACACTGAAGCTTTCTTT. Translating it yields CASSLTGRPTMNTEAFF.

This clone was recorded a few times. This sequence joins TRBV28 and TRBJ1-4, with D hard to call. The CDR3 totals 9 residues. The germline V gene encodes CDR1 MDHEN and CDR2 SYDVKM. The V end lost 2 bases, the J end lost 16 bases, and 5 bases lay between the germline ends. The CDR3 spells CASSLISFF. The CDR3 DNA sequence: TGTGCCAGCAGTTTAATCTCGTTTTTT.

V gene TRBV6-5 combines with J gene TRBJ1-5; TRBD1 matches at 7 bases. V trimming: 6 bases; J trimming: 7 bases; junction bases outside the gene matches: 6. CDR1 is MNHEY and CDR2 is SVGAGI in the germline V gene. The CDR3 length is 13 residues. The DNA for the CDR3 is TGTGCCAGCAGCGACAGGGCCGGACAGCCCCAGCATTTT. Amino acids: CASSDRAGQPQHF.

V usage is TRBV7-9 and J usage is TRBJ1-5; 10 bases align to TRBD1. This CDR3 has 15 amino acids. V lost 5 bases and J lost 5; bases outside the gene matches: 6. Germline values: CDR1 SEHNR, CDR2 FQNEAQ (reference sequence). The CDR3 here is CASSRGTGVDQPQHF. In DNA, the CDR3 is TGTGCCAGCAGCAGGGGGACAGGGGTTGATCAGCCCCAGCATTTT. The variable domain in full, with the rest retrieved from reference TRBV7-9 and TRBJ1-5, is DTGVSQNPRHKITKRGQNVTFRCDPISEHNRLYWYRQTLGQGPEFLTYFQNEAQLEKSRLLSDRFSAERPKGSFSTLEIQRTEQGDSAMYLCASSRGTGVDQPQHFGDGTRLSIL.

A single count supports this clone. This sequence joins TRBV2 and TRBJ2-7; TRBD2 matches at 13 bases. The germline V gene has CDR1 SNHLY and CDR2 FYNNEI. CDR3 length equals 13 residues. V shed 11 bases, J shed 7 bases, and the junction held 8 bases outside the gene matches. The CDR3 bases are TGTGCCGCGAGGACTAGCGGGAGTCGGGAGCAGTACTTC. It encodes CAARTSGSREQYF.

In nucleotides, the CDR3 is TGTGCCAGCAGAGTCAGGGCCAACTACGAGCAGTACTTC. This gives the protein CASRVRANYEQYF. The V gene is TRBV28, the J gene TRBJ2-7; D may be TRBD1 (5 bases). The CDR3 loop spans 13 amino acids. Germline CDR1 MDHEN, CDR2 SYDVKM. The germline V and J ends were trimmed by 6 bases and 3 bases, with 12 bases remaining between them.

Comment on this clone: The germline gene is not matched at one end of the junction; a read error may be the cause. The chain is built from TRBV7-6 and TRBJ2-3; D is undetermined. The CDR3 consists of 14 residues. Germline V lookup: CDR1 SGHVS, CDR2 FNYEAQ. The CDR3 spells CASSRFLGTDTQYF. The CDR3 bases are TGTGCCAGCAGCCGTTTCCTAGGCACCGATACGCAGTATTTT.